Presented here are 12 T cell receptor beta chains from one specimen sequenced in a study of control samples from healthy donors and cancer patients. Profiled with immunoSEQ multiplex PCR; TCRdb holds only in-frame clones, not every one. The sample yields about 120,000 clones, roughly 90% seen once. The sample consisted of blood. These receptors were obtained from a man in his fifties or sixties in good health.

The chain combines TRBV5-4 with TRBJ2-2; a weak D match, TRBD1 (6 bases). V was trimmed by 2 bases and J by 7 bases, leaving 18 bases between them. The CDR3 spans 16 residues. CDR1 and CDR2 (germline): SGHNT, YYREEE (reference sequence). The CDR3 DNA reads TGTGCCAGCAGCTTCCCACAGGGTAATACGATCGGGGAGCTGTTTTTT. Translation: CASSFPQGNTIGELFF.

The chain is built from TRBV7-2 and TRBJ2-7; D call uncertain. This CDR3 is built from 14 residues. The germline V and J ends were trimmed by 2 bases and 2 bases, with 10 bases remaining between them. Germline V lookup: CDR1 SGHTA, CDR2 FQGNSA. CDR3 in DNA: TGTGCCAGCAGCTTACATGACTCTACCTACGAGCAGTACTTC. It encodes CASSLHDSTYEQYF.

The genes are TRBV6-6 and TRBJ1-1; TRBD1 might be the D (5 bases). Deletions cut 2 bases from V and 5 bases from J, with 15 bases between. CDR3 size: 15 residues. CDR1 and CDR2 (germline): MNHNY, SVGAGI (reference sequence). DNA for the CDR3: TGTGCCAGCAGTTACCAATCAACGGGGCTTACTGAAGCTTTCTTT. It translates to CASSYQSTGLTEAFF.

The J gene is TRBJ2-5, the V gene TRBV7-6; the D gene is possibly TRBD2 (6 bases). The CDR3 has 15 amino acids. Germline V lookup: CDR1 SGHVS, CDR2 FNYEAQ. Between the trimmed V and J ends, which lost 4 bases and 6 bases, there was a span of 18 bases. The CDR3 region is CASSSPGRAGKTQYF. DNA for the CDR3: TGTGCCAGCAGCTCTCCGGGCAGGGCGGGAAAGACCCAGTACTTC.

V is TRBV7-6 and J is TRBJ1-5; TRBD1 might be the D (5 bases). In germline, CDR1 is SGHVS, CDR2 FNYEAQ. V lost 5 bases to trimming and J lost 4 bases, with 15 bases between them. This CDR3 is built from 15 residues. CDR3 amino acids: CASSLLAGLNQPQHF. The CDR3 DNA sequence: TGTGCCAGCAGCCTTCTCGCGGGGCTTAATCAGCCCCAGCATTTT. Full variable domain (outside the CDR3, taken from reference TRBV7-6 and TRBJ1-5): GAGVSQSPRYKVTKRGQDVALRCDPISGHVSLYWYRQALGQGPEFLTYFNYEAQQDKSGLPNDRFSAERPEGSISTLTIQRTEQRDSAMYRCASSLLAGLNQPQHFGDGTRLSIL.

CDR3 sequence: CASSYFRGGSSEAFF. As DNA, the CDR3 is TGTGCCAGCAGTTACTTTCGGGGGGGAAGCTCTGAAGCTTTCTTT. The genes are TRBV6-5 and TRBJ1-1; weak D call: TRBD1 (5 bases). With 1 base removed from V and 6 bases from J, the gap between germline ends came to 15 bases. In germline, CDR1 is MNHEY, CDR2 SVGAGI. There are 15 residues in the CDR3.

This clone has only one observation. The rearrangement joins TRBV5-1 to TRBJ2-7; no clear D gene. CDR1 SGHRS and CDR2 YFSETQ come from the germline V gene. Trimming cost V 4 bases and J 0 bases, with 17 bases left between them. This CDR3 contains 16 residues. The CDR3 coding sequence is TGCGCCAGCAGCCTTCTCGGAAGTGCGAGCTCCTACGAGCAGTACTTC. This sequence encodes CASSLLGSASSYEQYF.

V and J are TRBV5-6 and TRBJ1-1, with D possibly being TRBD1 (5 bases). V was cut by 1 base and J by 4 bases, with 14 bases left in between. Germline-derived CDR1 and CDR2 are SGHDT and YYEEEE. This CDR3 has 15 amino acids. CDR3 amino acids: CASSLFTGVGTEAFF. CDR3 bases: TGTGCCAGCAGCTTGTTCACGGGGGTGGGCACTGAAGCTTTCTTT.

About this clone itself: The sample holds other DNA sequences that translate to the same CDR3. CDR3 region: CASSLGTGMGGYTF. The CDR3 DNA is TGCGCCAGCAGCCTGGGGACAGGGATGGGTGGCTACACCTTC. V is TRBV5-1 and J is TRBJ1-2, with 9 bases fitting TRBD1. Germline V gene sequence: CDR1 SGHRS, CDR2 YFSETQ. Trimming took 4 bases from V and 7 from J; bases not matched to a gene: 8. The CDR3 runs to 14 residues.

The J gene is TRBJ2-1, the V gene TRBV21-1; the table assigns TRBD1, which was not confirmed against the DNA. TRBV21-1 is deemed a pseudogene. The CDR3 is made up of 19 amino acids. This CDR3 is CASSKDRTGYYSSYNEQFF. The CDR3 DNA reads as TGTGCCAGCAGCAAAGATCGTACAGGCTATTACAGCTCCTACAATGAGCAGTTCTTC.

This clone was detected once. The chain employs TRBV5-6 and TRBJ2-1, with 8 bases aligning to TRBD2. The germline CDR1 and CDR2 sequences are SGHDT and YYEEEE. Unmatched junction bases numbered 6, after V lost 4 bases and J lost 0 bases. The CDR3 has 16 amino acids. The DNA for the CDR3 is TGTGCCAGCAGCCCTGGACTAGCTAGCTCCTACAATGAGCAGTTCTTC. Protein product: CASSPGLASSYNEQFF.

The chain is built from TRBV9 and TRBJ2-5, with 7 bases identical to TRBD2. V lost 0 bases to trimming and J lost 2 bases; unmatched junction nucleotides: 7. The CDR3 loop spans 16 amino acids. Germline V lookup: CDR1 SGDLS, CDR2 YYNGEE. The CDR3 here is CASSVGLASGQETQYF. In DNA, the CDR3 is TGTGCCAGCAGCGTAGGATTGGCTAGCGGACAAGAGACCCAGTACTTC. Drawing the rest from reference TRBV9 and TRBJ2-5, the complete variable domain is DSGVTQTPKHLITATGQRVTLRCSPRSGDLSVYWYQQSLDQGLQFLIQYYNGEERAKGNILERFSAQQFPDLHSELNLSSLELGDSALYFCASSVGLASGQETQYFGPGTRLLVL.